The 26 T cell receptor beta chains below come from one sample, sequenced in a study of blood T cell repertoires in COVID-19. Sequencing was performed with immunoSEQ multiplex PCR; in TCRdb, only in-frame clones are kept and a portion is missing. The data contain about 200,000 clones, approximately 81% of them singletons. Sequenced sample: peripheral blood. The receptors come from a woman older than 75 with acute or convalescent COVID-19.

The chain uses TRBV11-2 and TRBJ2-7; possible D gene TRBD1, 5 bases. Per the germline V gene, CDR1 is SGHAT and CDR2 is FQNNGV. CDR3 length equals 13 residues. Trimming cost V 1 base and J 3 bases, with 7 bases left between them. The CDR3 spells CASSLVGHYEQYF. As DNA, the CDR3 is TGTGCCAGCAGCTTAGTAGGACACTACGAGCAGTACTTC. Supplemented by reference TRBV11-2 and TRBJ2-7, the full variable domain reads EAGVAQSPRYKIIEKRQSVAFWCNPISGHATLYWYQQILGQGPKLLIQFQNNGVVDDSQLPKDRFSAERLKGVDSTLKIQPAKLEDSAVYLCASSLVGHYEQYFGPGTRLTVT.

V and J are TRBV5-4 and TRBJ2-3; 8 nucleotides line up with TRBD2. J lost 0 bases, V lost 4 bases, and 4 bases had no gene match. Germline-derived CDR1 and CDR2 are SGHNT and YYREEE (reference sequence). CDR3 length equals 15 residues. Written as DNA, the CDR3 is TGTGCCAGCAGCCAATTAGCGGGGAGCACAGATACGCAGTATTTT. Protein product: CASSQLAGSTDTQYF.

CDR3 region: CASSGSGGGNTEAFF. In DNA form, the CDR3 reads TGTGCCAGCAGCGGTAGCGGGGGGGGCAACACTGAAGCTTTCTTT. The genes are TRBV9 and TRBJ1-1, with D possibly being TRBD1 (6 bases). The germline CDR1 and CDR2 sequences are SGDLS and YYNGEE. The CDR3 sequence is 15 residues long. Trimming shortened V by 3 bases and J by 2 bases, and 14 bases separated the two germline ends.

The rearrangement uses TRBV7-3 and TRBJ1-1; 8 bases map to TRBD1. There are 15 residues in the CDR3. Germline CDR1 and CDR2: SGHTA and FQGTGA. Trimming took 2 bases from V and 4 from J; bases not matched to a gene: 6. As DNA, the CDR3 is TGTGCCAGCAGCTTATCAGGGGGCGGTGTCACTGAAGCTTTCTTT. Protein sequence: CASSLSGGGVTEAFF.

The J gene is TRBJ2-5, the V gene TRBV7-2, with a tentative D call TRBD2 (5 bases). Germline CDR1 reads SGHTA; CDR2 reads FQGNSA. CDR3 size: 18 residues. With 6 bases removed from V and 2 bases from J, the gap between germline ends came to 25 bases. CDR3 in amino acids: CASRGTSGGSIRQETQYF. The CDR3 coding sequence is TGTGCCAGCAGGGGAACAAGCGGAGGCTCCATCCGGCAAGAGACCCAGTACTTC.

V is TRBV6-5 and J is TRBJ2-7; 7 nucleotides align to TRBD1. CDR1 is MNHEY, CDR2 SVGAGI, per germline. Germline trimming cut 8 bases from V and 2 bases from J; bases unmatched to any gene: 3. The CDR3 runs to 12 residues. CDR3 residues: CASGDRPYEQYF. As DNA, the CDR3 is TGTGCCAGCGGGGACAGACCCTACGAGCAGTACTTC.

This sequence joins TRBV5-1 and TRBJ1-2; tentative D call: TRBD1 (5 bases). Germline V gene lookup returns CDR1 SGHRS and CDR2 YFSETQ. V lost 4 bases, J lost 2 bases, and 9 bases lay in between. The CDR3 sequence is 13 residues long. CDR3 in amino acids: CASSVDKNYGYTF. CDR3 nucleotides: TGCGCCAGCAGCGTGGACAAGAACTATGGCTACACCTTC.

This rearrangement joins TRBV27 to TRBJ1-2; 10 nucleotides match TRBD1. The V gene end was trimmed by 2 bases and the J gene end by 5 bases; junction bases not matched to a gene: 5. Germline-derived CDR1 and CDR2 are MNHEY and SMNVEV (reference sequence). The CDR3 sequence is 15 residues long. The CDR3 reads CASSLNRDRGYGYTF. The DNA of the CDR3 is TGTGCCAGCAGTTTAAATCGGGACAGGGGATATGGCTACACCTTC.

This clone has just a few counts. The CDR3 DNA follows: TGTGCCAGTAGTACCCTTATCGGGAACACTGAAGCTTTCTTT. This translates into CASSTLIGNTEAFF. The J gene is TRBJ1-1, the V gene TRBV19; unclear D gene. The V end was cut by 4 bases, the J end by 1 base, with 10 bases between. CDR1 and CDR2 from the germline V gene are LNHDA and SQIVND (reference sequence). This CDR3 region has 14 residues.

The chain couples TRBV19 to TRBJ2-7, with 8 bases fitting TRBD2. The V and J ends lost 5 bases and 2 bases, in that order; junction bases with no gene match: 11. The CDR3 extends over 16 amino acids. CDR1 is LNHDA and CDR2 is SQIVND in the germline V gene (reference sequence). The CDR3 spells CASSRGGHLETYEQYF. In nucleotides, the CDR3 is TGTGCCAGTAGTCGGGGGGGGCACCTAGAGACCTACGAGCAGTACTTC.

The genes are TRBV24-1 and TRBJ2-1; TRBD2 matches 8 bases. The germline V gene encodes CDR1 KGHDR and CDR2 SFDVKD. The CDR3 totals 14 residues. V shed 3 bases and J 12 bases; nucleotides not matched to a gene: 9. The CDR3 region has the DNA TGTGCCACCAGTGATCCCGGACTAGCATCGGTGCAGTTCTTC. The encoded protein is CATSDPGLASVQFF.

V and J are TRBV20-1 and TRBJ2-1; D is ambiguous. CDR1 DFQATT and CDR2 SNEGSKA come from the germline V gene (reference sequence). Trimming pared 3 bases from V and 8 bases from J, leaving 17 bases between. CDR3 length: 14 amino acids. DNA of the CDR3: TGCAGTGCTAGTCGCCCAGATTTGGCGGATGAGCAGTTCTTC. Its protein product is CSASRPDLADEQFF.

The chain combines TRBV11-3 with TRBJ2-2; D is perhaps TRBD1 (6 bases). This CDR3 has 17 residues. CDR1 and CDR2 from the germline V gene are SGHNT and YENEEA. V shed 4 bases and J shed 1 base, with 16 bases lying between them. This CDR3 reads CASSSPGQGQNTGELFF. As DNA, the CDR3 is TGTGCCAGCAGCTCCCCTGGTCAGGGGCAGAACACCGGGGAGCTGTTTTTT.

The chain recombines TRBV13 with TRBJ1-2; 8 bases agree with TRBD1. This CDR3 has 15 amino acids. Germline V lookup: CDR1 PRHDT, CDR2 FYEKMQ (reference sequence). Trimming took 3 bases from V and 4 from J; bases not matched to a gene: 7. The CDR3 DNA reads as TGTGCCAGCAGCTTGGACCAGGGGGCTGGCTATGGCTACACCTTC. Its protein is CASSLDQGAGYGYTF.

The chain combines TRBV27 with TRBJ2-7, with TRBD2 identical over 8 bases. From germline, CDR1 is MNHEY and CDR2 SMNVEV (reference sequence). The CDR3 runs to 12 residues. Trimming removed 9 bases from V and 6 bases from J; junction bases left unmatched: 7. The CDR3 spells CASRGGYREQYF. The CDR3, as DNA: TGTGCCAGTCGGGGGGGTTATCGCGAGCAGTACTTC.

This chain uses TRBV19 with TRBJ1-6; TRBD1 is a possible D gene (5 bases). Germline V CDR1 and CDR2: LNHDA, SQIVND (reference sequence). The CDR3 is 14 residues long. V lost 3 bases and J lost 10, with 13 bases in between. CDR3 region: CASSMQGQGSPLHF. The CDR3 bases are TGTGCCAGTAGTATGCAGGGCCAAGGATCACCCCTCCACTTT.

The J gene is TRBJ2-7, the V gene TRBV6-5, with 7 positions matching TRBD1. The CDR3 has 14 amino acids. Trimming at V came to 5 bases and at J to 3 bases, leaving 7 bases not matched to a gene. Looked up from germline, CDR1 is MNHEY and CDR2 is SVGAGI. The CDR3 DNA follows: TGTGCCAGCAGTCCGGACAGGACTTTCTACGAGCAGTACTTC. It translates to CASSPDRTFYEQYF.

The J gene is TRBJ1-4, the V gene TRBV6-6; D might be TRBD1 (6 bases). The CDR3 loop spans 14 amino acids. Germline V gene data show CDR1 as MNHNY and CDR2 as SVGAGI (reference sequence). Deletions cut 6 bases from V and 5 bases from J, with 13 bases between. The CDR3, as DNA: TGTGCCAGCAGGGACGGACAGCCAAATGAAAAACTGTTTTTT. Its protein product is CASRDGQPNEKLFF.

The CDR3 region is CASMPGDALETQYF. The CDR3 DNA follows: TGTGCCAGCATGCCCGGGGATGCTCTAGAGACCCAGTACTTC. The chain is built from TRBV28 and TRBJ2-5; D possibly corresponds to TRBD2 (5 bases). Per the germline V gene, CDR1 is MDHEN and CDR2 is SYDVKM. The ends were cut back, 7 bases at V and 4 bases at J, with 16 bases in the middle. The CDR3 is 14 amino acids.

The chain couples TRBV24-1 to TRBJ2-3, with 10 positions matching TRBD1. Germline V lookup: CDR1 KGHDR, CDR2 SFDVKD. CDR3 length: 16 amino acids. The junction had 4 bases not matched to a gene; V was cut back by 3 bases and J by 2 bases. The CDR3 coding sequence is TGTGCCACCAGTGATCCGGGACAGGGGATCACAGATACGCAGTATTTT. Its protein product is CATSDPGQGITDTQYF.

This chain joins TRBV7-8 and TRBJ2-1; 9 bases fit TRBD1. Germline V CDR1 and CDR2: SGHVS, FQNEAQ. This CDR3 spans 19 amino acids. The junction had 20 bases not matched to a gene; V was cut back by 5 bases and J by 6 bases. CDR3: CASSAAGTGSSMGANEQFF. CDR3 nucleotides: TGTGCCAGCAGCGCCGCCGGGACAGGGTCGTCAATGGGGGCCAATGAGCAGTTCTTC.

Concerning this clone: Other DNA sequences from this sample encode an identical CDR3 as well. The chain uses TRBV7-2 and TRBJ2-3; 14 nucleotides align to TRBD2. This CDR3 contains 16 residues. V shed 3 bases and J 6 bases; nucleotides not matched to a gene: 5. Germline CDR1 is SGHTA and CDR2 is FQGNSA. DNA of the CDR3: TGTGCCAGCAGCTTTGGACTAGCGGGAGGAACGGATACGCAGTATTTT. Its protein is CASSFGLAGGTDTQYF.

V is TRBV21-1 and J is TRBJ2-5; whether TRBD1, the table's D call, matches the DNA was not checked. TRBV21-1 represents a pseudogene. The CDR3 is 14 amino acids. CDR3 sequence (DNA): TGTGCCAGCAGCAAAGTACCAGGGGAAGAGACCCAGTACTTC. It specifies CASSKVPGEETQYF.

This clone was counted only a few times. The chain has TRBV4-2 and TRBJ2-3, with TRBD2 matching over 7 bases. With 0 bases clipped from V and 0 bases from J, the junction kept 12 bases outside the gene matches. CDR1 LGHNA and CDR2 YNFKEQ come from the germline V gene. CDR3 length: 19 amino acids. The CDR3 DNA sequence: TGTGCCAGCAGCCAAGATTGGGGGGGATTCTCCGCTAGCACAGATACGCAGTATTTT. Translating gives CASSQDWGGFSASTDTQYF.

This chain uses TRBV7-3 with TRBJ1-2; D is unclear. Germline CDR1 and CDR2: SGHTA and FQGTGA. V lost 5 bases and J lost 3, with 13 bases in between. CDR3 length equals 14 residues. DNA for the CDR3: TGTGCCAGCAGCCCCGGGAGACTAGACTATGGCTACACCTTC. Protein: CASSPGRLDYGYTF.

The chain is built from TRBV18 and TRBJ2-6; no clear D. V was cut by 3 bases and J by 2 bases, with 14 bases left in between. The germline gives CDR1 KGHSH, CDR2 LQKENI. The CDR3 is 17 amino acids. CDR3 residues: CASSPSIRSPGANVLTF. The CDR3 DNA reads TGTGCCAGCTCACCGAGCATACGGTCCCCTGGGGCCAACGTCCTGACTTTC.